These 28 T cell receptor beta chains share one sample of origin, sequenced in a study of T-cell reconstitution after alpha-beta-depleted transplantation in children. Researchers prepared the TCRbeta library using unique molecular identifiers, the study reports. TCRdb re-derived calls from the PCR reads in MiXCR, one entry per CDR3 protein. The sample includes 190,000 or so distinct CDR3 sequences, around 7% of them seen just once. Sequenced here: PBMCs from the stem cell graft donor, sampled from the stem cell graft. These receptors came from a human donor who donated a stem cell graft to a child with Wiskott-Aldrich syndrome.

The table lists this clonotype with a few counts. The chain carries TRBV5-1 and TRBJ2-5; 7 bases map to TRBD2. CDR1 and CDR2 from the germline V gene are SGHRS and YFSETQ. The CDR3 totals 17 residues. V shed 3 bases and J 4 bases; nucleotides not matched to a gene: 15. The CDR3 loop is CASSSQPPGTGGETQYF. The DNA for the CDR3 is TGCGCCAGCAGCTCTCAACCTCCCGGGACGGGGGGAGAGACCCAGTACTTC. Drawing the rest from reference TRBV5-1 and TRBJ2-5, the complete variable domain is KAGVTQTPRYLIKTRGQQVTLSCSPISGHRSVSWYQQTPGQGLQFLFEYFSETQRNKGNFPGRFSGRQFSNSRSEMNVSTLELGDSALYLCASSSQPPGTGGETQYFGPGTRLLVL.

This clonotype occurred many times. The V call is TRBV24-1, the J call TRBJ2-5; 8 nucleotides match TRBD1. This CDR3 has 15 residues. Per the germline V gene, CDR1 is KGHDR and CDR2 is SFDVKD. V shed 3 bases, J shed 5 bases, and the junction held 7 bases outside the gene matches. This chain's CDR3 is CATSDRGQERETQYF. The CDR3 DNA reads TGTGCCACCAGTGATCGGGGACAGGAACGGGAGACCCAGTACTTC.

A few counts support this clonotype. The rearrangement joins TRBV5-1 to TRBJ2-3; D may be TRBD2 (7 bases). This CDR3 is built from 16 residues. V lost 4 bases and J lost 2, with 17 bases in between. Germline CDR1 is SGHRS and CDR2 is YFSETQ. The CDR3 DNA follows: TGCGCCAGCAGCCGGGGGGCACAGGTAACCACAGATACGCAGTATTTT. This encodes CASSRGAQVTTDTQYF. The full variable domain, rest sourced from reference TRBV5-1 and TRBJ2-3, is KAGVTQTPRYLIKTRGQQVTLSCSPISGHRSVSWYQQTPGQGLQFLFEYFSETQRNKGNFPGRFSGRQFSNSRSEMNVSTLELGDSALYLCASSRGAQVTTDTQYFGPGTRLTVL.

The CDR3 is CASSLDTVTYEQYF. The CDR3 DNA is TGCGCCAGCAGCTTGGATACGGTAACCTACGAGCAGTACTTC. The chain recombines TRBV5-1 with TRBJ2-7; D not certain. Germline CDR1 SGHRS, CDR2 YFSETQ. The CDR3 has 14 residues. V shed 0 bases and J shed 2 bases, with 9 bases lying between them.

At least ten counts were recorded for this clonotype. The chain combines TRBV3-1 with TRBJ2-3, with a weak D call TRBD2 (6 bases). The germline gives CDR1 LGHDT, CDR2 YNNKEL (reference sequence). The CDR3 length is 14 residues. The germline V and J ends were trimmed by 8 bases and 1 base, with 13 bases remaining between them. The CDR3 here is CASGRASGTDTQYF. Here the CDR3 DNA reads TGTGCCAGCGGGCGGGCTAGCGGCACAGATACGCAGTATTTT.

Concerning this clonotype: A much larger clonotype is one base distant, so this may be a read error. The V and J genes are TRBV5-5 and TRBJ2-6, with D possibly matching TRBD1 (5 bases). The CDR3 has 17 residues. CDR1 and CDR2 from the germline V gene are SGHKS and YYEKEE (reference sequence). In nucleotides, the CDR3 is TGTGCCAGCAGCTGGGTAGGCTCGATCTCTGGGGCCAACGCCCTGACTTTC. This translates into CASSWVGSISGANALTF.

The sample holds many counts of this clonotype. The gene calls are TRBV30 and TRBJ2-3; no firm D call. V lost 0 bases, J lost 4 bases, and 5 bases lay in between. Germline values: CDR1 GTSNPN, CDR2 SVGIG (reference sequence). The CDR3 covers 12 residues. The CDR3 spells CAWSVPPDTQYF. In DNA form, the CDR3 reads TGTGCCTGGAGTGTCCCCCCAGATACGCAGTATTTT.

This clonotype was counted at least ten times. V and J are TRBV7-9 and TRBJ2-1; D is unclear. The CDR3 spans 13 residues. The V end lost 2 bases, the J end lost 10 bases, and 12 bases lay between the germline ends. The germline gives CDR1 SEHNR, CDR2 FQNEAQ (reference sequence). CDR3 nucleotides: TGTGCCAGCAGCTTACATGCGGTAGAGGAGCAGTTCTTC. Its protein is CASSLHAVEEQFF.

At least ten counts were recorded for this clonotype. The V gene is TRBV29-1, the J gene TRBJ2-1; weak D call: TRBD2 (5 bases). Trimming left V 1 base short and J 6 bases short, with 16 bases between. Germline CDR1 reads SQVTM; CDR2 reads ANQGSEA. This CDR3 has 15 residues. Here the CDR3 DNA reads TGCAGCGTTGAAGGGTCGGGCGGGTACTTCAATGAGCAGTTCTTC. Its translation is CSVEGSGGYFNEQFF.

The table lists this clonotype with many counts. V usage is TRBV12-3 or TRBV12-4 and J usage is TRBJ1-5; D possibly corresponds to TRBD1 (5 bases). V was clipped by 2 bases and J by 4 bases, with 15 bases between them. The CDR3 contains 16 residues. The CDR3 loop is CASSLKAGQGNQPQHF. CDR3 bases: TGTGCCAGCAGTTTAAAGGCAGGGCAAGGGAATCAGCCCCAGCATTTT.

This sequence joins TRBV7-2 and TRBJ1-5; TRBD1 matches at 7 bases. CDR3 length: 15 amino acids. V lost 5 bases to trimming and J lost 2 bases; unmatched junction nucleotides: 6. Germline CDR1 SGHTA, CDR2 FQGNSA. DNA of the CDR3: TGTGCCAGCAGCCGAGCCGGACAGGGCAATCAGCCCCAGCATTTT. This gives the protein CASSRAGQGNQPQHF.

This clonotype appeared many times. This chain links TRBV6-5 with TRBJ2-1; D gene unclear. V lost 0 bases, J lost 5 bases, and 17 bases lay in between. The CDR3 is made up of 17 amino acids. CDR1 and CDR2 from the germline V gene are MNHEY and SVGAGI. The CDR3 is CASSYSFVFPDDNEQFF. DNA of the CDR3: TGTGCCAGCAGTTACTCTTTTGTGTTTCCAGACGACAATGAGCAGTTCTTC.

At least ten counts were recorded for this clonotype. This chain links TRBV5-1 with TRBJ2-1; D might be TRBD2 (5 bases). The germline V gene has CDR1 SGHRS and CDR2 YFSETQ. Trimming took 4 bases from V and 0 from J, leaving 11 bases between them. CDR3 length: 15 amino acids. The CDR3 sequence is CASSIGLSSYNEQFF. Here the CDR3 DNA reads TGCGCCAGCAGCATAGGACTGAGCTCCTACAATGAGCAGTTCTTC.

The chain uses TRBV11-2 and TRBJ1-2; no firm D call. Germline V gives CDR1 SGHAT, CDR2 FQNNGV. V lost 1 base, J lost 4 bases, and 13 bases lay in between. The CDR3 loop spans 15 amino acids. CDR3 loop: CASSLVSSNGYGYTF. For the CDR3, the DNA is TGTGCCAGCAGCTTAGTTTCGTCAAACGGCTATGGCTACACCTTC.

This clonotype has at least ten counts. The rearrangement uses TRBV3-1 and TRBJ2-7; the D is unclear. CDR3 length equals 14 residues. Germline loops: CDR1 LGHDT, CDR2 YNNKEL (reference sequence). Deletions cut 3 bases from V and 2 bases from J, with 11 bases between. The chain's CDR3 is CASSHTQGPYEQYF. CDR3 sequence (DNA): TGTGCCAGCAGCCATACACAAGGTCCCTACGAGCAGTACTTC.

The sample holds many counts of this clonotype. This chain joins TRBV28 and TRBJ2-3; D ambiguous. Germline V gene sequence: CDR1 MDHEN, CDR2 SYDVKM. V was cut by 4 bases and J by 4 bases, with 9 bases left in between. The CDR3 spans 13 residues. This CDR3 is CASSSGAPDTQYF. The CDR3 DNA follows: TGTGCCAGCAGTTCCGGCGCCCCAGATACGCAGTATTTT.

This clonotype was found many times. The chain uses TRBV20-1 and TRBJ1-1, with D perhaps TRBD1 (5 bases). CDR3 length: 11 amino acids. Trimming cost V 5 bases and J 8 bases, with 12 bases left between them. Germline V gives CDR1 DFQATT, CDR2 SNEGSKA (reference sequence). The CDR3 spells CSAFPRVEAFF. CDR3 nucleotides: TGCAGTGCTTTCCCCAGGGTGGAAGCTTTCTTT.

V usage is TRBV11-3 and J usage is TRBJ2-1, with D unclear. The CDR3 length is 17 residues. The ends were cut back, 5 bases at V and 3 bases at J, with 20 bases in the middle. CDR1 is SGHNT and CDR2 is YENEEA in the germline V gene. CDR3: CASSLVRQFVFYNEQFF. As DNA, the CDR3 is TGTGCCAGCAGCCTAGTCCGGCAATTTGTTTTCTACAATGAGCAGTTCTTC. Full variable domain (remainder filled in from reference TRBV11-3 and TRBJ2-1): EAGVVQSPRYKIIEKKQPVAFWCNPISGHNTLYWYLQNLGQGPELLIRYENEEAVDDSQLPKDRFSAERLKGVDSTLKIQPAELGDSAVYLCASSLVRQFVFYNEQFFGPGTRLTVL.

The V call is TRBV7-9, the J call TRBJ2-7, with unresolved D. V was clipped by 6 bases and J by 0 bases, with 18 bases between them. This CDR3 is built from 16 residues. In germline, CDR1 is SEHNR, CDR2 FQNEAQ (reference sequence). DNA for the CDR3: TGTGCCAGCAGTCCTAGACATCTTTCCACCTCCTACGAGCAGTACTTC. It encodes CASSPRHLSTSYEQYF.

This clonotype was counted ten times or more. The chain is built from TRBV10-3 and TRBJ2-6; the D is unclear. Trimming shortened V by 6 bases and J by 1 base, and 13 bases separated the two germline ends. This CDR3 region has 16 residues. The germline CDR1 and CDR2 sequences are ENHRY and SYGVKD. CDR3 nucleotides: TGTGCCATCAGCCGAGCCGAAAGGTCTGGGGCCAACGTCCTGACTTTC. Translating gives CAISRAERSGANVLTF.

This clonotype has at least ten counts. The CDR3 nucleotides are TGTGCCAGCAGCGAACAGGGAGGCTTTCAGCCCCAGCATTTT. This codes for CASSEQGGFQPQHF. This chain connects TRBV7-8 to TRBJ1-5; the D gene is possibly TRBD1 (6 bases). Germline V gene sequence: CDR1 SGHVS, CDR2 FQNEAQ. The CDR3 totals 14 residues. Trimming removed 5 bases from V and 6 bases from J, with 14 bases in between.

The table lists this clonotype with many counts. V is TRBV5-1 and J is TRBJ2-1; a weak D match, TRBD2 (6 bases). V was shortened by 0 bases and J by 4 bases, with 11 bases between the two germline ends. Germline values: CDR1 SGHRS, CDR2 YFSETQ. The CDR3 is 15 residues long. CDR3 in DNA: TGCGCCAGCAGCTTGGCACGGACTACGTACAATGAGCAGTTCTTC. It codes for CASSLARTTYNEQFF.

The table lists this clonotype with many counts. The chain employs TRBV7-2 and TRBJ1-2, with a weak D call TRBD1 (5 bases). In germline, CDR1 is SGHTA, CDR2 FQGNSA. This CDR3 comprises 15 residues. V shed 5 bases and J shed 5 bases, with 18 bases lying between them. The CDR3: CASSIRQSNSYGYTF. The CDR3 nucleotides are TGTGCCAGCAGCATAAGACAGTCGAACAGTTATGGCTACACCTTC.

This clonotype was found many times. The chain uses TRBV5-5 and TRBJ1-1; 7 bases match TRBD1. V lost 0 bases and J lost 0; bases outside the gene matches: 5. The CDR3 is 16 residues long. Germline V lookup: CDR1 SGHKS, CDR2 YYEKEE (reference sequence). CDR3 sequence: CASSLGMDRMNTEAFF. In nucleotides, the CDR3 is TGTGCCAGCAGCTTGGGAATGGACAGGATGAACACTGAAGCTTTCTTT. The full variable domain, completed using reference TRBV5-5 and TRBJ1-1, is DAGVTQSPTHLIKTRGQQVTLRCSPISGHKSVSWYQQVLGQGPQFIFQYYEKEERGRGNFPDRFSARQFPNYSSELNVNALLLGDSALYLCASSLGMDRMNTEAFFGQGTRLTVV.

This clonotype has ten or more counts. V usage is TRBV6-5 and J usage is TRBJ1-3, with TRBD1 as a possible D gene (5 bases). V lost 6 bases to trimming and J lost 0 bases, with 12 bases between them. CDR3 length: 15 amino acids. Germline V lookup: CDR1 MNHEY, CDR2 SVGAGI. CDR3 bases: TGTGCCAGCAGGATCAACAGGAGCTCTGGAAACACCATATATTTT. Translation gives CASRINRSSGNTIYF.

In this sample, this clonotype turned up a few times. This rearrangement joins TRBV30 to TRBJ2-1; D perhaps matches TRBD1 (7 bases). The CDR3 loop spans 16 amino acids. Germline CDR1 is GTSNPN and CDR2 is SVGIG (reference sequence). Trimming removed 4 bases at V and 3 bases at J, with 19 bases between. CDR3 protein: CAWKWGVGTDYNEQFF. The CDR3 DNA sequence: TGTGCCTGGAAGTGGGGGGTCGGGACAGACTACAATGAGCAGTTCTTC.

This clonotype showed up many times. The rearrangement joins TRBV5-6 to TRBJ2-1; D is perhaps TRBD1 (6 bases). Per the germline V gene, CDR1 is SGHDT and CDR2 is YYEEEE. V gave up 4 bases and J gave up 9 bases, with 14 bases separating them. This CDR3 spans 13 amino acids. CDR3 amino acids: CASSTGTRGEQFF. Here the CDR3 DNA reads TGTGCCAGCAGCACTGGGACAAGGGGTGAGCAGTTCTTC.

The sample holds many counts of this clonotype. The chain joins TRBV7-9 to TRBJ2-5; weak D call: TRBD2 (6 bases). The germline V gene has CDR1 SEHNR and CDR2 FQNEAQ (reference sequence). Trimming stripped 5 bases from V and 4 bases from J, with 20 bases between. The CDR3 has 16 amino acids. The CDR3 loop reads CASSLTRGLKVETQYF. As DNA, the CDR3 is TGTGCCAGCAGCCTTACCCGGGGACTGAAAGTAGAGACCCAGTACTTC.